This TCR beta chain is drawn from a study of T cell responses to AZD1222 COVID-19 vaccine. Study results and limitations: The study sampled repertoires only after the peak T cell response. The donors showed a predominance of white British ancestry and of females, with possible underestimation of clonal diversity. CD4 TCRs associated with vaccination spanned spike, dominating at 160-218 and 743-854.

Comment on this clone: The antigen is undetermined.

Sequencing was performed with immunoSEQ multiplex PCR; in TCRdb, only in-frame clones are kept and a portion is missing. The table lists some 130,000 clones, over 85% of them singletons. The TCR originated in an adult who received the AZD1222 COVID-19 vaccine. This sample comprised peripheral blood, obtained 28 days after the second AZD1222 dose.

The CDR3 DNA is TGTGCCAGCAGCTTAGTCCCCAGGGGGAGCTCCTATAATTCACCCCTCCACTTT. Residues: CASSLVPRGSSYNSPLHF. This chain uses TRBV11-2 with TRBJ1-6; the match to TRBD1 covers 7 bases. The CDR3 runs 18 residues. V shed 1 base and J 0 bases; nucleotides not matched to a gene: 6. Germline CDR1 and CDR2: SGHAT and FQNNGV. The variable domain in full, completed from reference TRBV11-2 and TRBJ1-6, reads EAGVAQSPRYKIIEKRQSVAFWCNPISGHATLYWYQQILGQGPKLLIQFQNNGVVDDSQLPKDRFSAERLKGVDSTLKIQPAKLEDSAVYLCASSLVPRGSSYNSPLHFGNGTRLTVT.